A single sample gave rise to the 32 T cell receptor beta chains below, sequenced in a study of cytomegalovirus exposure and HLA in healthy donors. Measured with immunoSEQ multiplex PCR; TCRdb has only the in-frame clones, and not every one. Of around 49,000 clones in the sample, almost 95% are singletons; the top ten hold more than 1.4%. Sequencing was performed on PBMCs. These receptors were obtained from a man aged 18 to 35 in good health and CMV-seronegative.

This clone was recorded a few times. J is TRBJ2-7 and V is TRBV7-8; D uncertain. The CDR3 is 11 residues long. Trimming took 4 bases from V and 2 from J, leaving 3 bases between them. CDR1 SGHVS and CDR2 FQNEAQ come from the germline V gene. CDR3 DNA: TGTGCCAGCAGCTCCACCTACGAGCAGTACTTC. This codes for CASSSTYEQYF.

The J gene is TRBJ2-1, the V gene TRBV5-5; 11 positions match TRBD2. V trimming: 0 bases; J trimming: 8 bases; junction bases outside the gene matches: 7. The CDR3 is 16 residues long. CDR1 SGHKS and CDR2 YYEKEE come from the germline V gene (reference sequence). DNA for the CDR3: TGTGCCAGCAGCTTGGTGTTAGCGGGAGGGGCCTATGAGCAGTTCTTC. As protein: CASSLVLAGGAYEQFF.

The CDR3 DNA sequence: TGTGCCAGCAGCTTCCGGGATCCCGGGGAGCTGTTTTTT. This encodes CASSFRDPGELFF. The chain employs TRBV11-3 and TRBJ2-2; D might be TRBD2 (5 bases). CDR1 and CDR2 from the germline V gene are SGHNT and YENEEA. Trimming cost V 3 bases and J 6 bases, with 8 bases left between them. The CDR3 spans 13 residues.

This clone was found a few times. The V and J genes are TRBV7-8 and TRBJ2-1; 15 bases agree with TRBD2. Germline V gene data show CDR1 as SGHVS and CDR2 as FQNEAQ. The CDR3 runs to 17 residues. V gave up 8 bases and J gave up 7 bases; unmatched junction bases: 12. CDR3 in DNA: TGTGCCAGCGAGGACCTGGGACTAGCGGGAGGCGGGAATGAGCAGTTCTTC. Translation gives CASEDLGLAGGGNEQFF.

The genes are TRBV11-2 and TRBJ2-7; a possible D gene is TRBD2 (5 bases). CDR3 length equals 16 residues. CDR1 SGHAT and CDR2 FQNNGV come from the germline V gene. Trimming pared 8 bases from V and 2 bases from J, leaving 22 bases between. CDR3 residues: CASGTGYGGIPYEQYF. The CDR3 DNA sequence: TGTGCCAGCGGAACGGGGTACGGCGGAATACCCTACGAGCAGTACTTC.

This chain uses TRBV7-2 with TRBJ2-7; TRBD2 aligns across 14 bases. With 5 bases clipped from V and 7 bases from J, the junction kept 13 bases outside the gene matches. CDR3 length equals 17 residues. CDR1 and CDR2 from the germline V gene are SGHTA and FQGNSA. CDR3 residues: CASSKGTSGSQGREQYF. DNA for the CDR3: TGTGCCAGCAGCAAGGGGACTAGCGGGAGCCAAGGGAGGGAGCAGTACTTC.

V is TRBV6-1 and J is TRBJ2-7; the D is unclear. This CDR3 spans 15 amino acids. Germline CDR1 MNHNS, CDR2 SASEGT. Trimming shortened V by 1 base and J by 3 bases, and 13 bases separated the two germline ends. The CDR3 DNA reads TGTGCCAGCAGTGAAGGCTCACTATTACTCTACGAGCAGTACTTC. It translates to CASSEGSLLLYEQYF.

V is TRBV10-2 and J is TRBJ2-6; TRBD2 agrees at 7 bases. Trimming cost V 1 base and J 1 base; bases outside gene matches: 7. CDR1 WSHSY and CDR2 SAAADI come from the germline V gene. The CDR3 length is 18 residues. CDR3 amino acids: CASSEWGQGGSGANVLTF. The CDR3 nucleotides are TGCGCCAGCAGTGAGTGGGGTCAGGGAGGGTCTGGGGCCAACGTCCTGACTTTC.

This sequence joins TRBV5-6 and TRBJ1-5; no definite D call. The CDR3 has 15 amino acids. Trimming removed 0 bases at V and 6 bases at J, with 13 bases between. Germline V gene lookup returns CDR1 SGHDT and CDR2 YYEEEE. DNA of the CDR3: TGTGCCAGCAGCTTGGGAGGGCGGGTCACTCAGCCCCAGCATTTT. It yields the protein CASSLGGRVTQPQHF.

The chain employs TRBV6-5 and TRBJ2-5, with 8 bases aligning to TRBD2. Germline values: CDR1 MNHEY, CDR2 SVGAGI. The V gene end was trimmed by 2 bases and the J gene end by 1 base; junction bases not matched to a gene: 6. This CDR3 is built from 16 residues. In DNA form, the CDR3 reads TGTGCCAGCAGTTACACCGGGACTAGTTCCCAAGAGACCCAGTACTTC. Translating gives CASSYTGTSSQETQYF.

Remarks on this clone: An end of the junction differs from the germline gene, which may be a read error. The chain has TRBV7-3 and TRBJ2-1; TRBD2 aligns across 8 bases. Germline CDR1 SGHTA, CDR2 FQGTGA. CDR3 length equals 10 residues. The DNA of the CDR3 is TGTGCCAGCAAGGGACTAGAATTGGTCTTC. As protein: CASKGLELVF.

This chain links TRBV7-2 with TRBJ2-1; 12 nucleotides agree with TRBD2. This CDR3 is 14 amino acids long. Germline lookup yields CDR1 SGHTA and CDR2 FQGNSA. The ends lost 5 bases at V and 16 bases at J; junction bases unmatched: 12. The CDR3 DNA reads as TGTGCCAGCAGCCCCCAAGGACTAGCGGGGTACCTCTTCTTC. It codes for CASSPQGLAGYLFF. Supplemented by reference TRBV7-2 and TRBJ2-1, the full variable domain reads GAGVSQSPSNKVTEKGKDVELRCDPISGHTALYWYRQSLGQGLEFLIYFQGNSAPDKSGLPSDRFSAERTGGSVSTLTIQRTQQEDSAVYLCASSPQGLAGYLFFGPGTRLTVL.

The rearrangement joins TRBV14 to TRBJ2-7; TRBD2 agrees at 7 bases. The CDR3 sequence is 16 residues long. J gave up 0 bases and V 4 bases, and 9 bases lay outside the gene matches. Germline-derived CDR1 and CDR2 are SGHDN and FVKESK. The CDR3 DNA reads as TGTGCCAGCAGCCGCGGGGGAGGACGGTTCTCCTACGAGCAGTACTTC. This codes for CASSRGGGRFSYEQYF.

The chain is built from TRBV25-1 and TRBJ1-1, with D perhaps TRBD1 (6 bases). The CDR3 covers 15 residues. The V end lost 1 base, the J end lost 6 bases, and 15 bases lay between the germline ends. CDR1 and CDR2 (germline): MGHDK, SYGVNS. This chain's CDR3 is CASSESMHRVSEAFF. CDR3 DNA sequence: TGTGCCAGCAGTGAATCTATGCACAGGGTCTCTGAAGCTTTCTTT. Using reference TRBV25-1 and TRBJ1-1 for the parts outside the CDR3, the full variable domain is EADIYQTPRYLVIGTGKKITLECSQTMGHDKMYWYQQDPGMELHLIHYSYGVNSTEKGDLSSESTVSRIRTEHFPLTLESARPSHTSQYLCASSESMHRVSEAFFGQGTRLTVV.

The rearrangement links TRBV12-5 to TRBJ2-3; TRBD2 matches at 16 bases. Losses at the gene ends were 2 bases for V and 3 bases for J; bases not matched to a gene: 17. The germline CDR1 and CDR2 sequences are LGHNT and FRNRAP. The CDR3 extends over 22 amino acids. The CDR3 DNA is TGTGCTAGTGGTTTGAACCCCCTTACCGGGACTAGCGGGAGGGTCTGGACAGATACGCAGTATTTT. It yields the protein CASGLNPLTGTSGRVWTDTQYF.

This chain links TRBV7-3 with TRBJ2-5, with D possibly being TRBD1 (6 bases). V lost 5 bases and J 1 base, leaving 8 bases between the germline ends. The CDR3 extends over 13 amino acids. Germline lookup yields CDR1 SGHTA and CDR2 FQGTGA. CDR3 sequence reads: CASSPGAQETQYF. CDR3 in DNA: TGTGCCAGCAGCCCAGGGGCCCAAGAGACCCAGTACTTC.

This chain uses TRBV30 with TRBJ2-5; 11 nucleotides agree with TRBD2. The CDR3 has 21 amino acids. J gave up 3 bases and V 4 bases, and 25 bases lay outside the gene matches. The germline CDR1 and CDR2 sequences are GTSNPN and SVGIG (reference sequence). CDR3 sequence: CAWNDTGGVSGRESGEETQYF. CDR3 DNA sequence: TGTGCCTGGAACGACACAGGGGGTGTTAGCGGGAGGGAAAGCGGAGAAGAGACCCAGTACTTC.

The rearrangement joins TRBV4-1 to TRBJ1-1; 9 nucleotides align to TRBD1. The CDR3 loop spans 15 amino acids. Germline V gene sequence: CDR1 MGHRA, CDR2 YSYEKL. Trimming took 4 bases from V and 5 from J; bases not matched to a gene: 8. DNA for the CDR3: TGCGCCAGCAGCCGAACAGGGGGCGATGGGACTGAAGCTTTCTTT. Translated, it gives CASSRTGGDGTEAFF.

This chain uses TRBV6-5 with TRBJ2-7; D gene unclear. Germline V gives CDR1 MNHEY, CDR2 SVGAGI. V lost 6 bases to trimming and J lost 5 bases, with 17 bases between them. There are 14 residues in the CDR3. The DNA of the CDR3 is TGTGCCAGCAGGACGATAGGCCGCGGTAACGAGCAGTACTTC. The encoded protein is CASRTIGRGNEQYF.

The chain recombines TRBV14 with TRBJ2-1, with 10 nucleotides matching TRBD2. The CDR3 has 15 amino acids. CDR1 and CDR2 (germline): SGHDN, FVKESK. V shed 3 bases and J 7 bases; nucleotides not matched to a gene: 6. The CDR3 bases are TGTGCCAGCAGCCAGGGGGGACTAGCGATTAATGAGCAGTTCTTC. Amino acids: CASSQGGLAINEQFF.

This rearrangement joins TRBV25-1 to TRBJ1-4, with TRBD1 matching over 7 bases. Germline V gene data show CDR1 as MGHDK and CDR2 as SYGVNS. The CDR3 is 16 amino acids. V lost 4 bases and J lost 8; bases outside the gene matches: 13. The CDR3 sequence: CASSGDLRGRREKLFF. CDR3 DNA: TGTGCCAGCAGTGGCGACCTCAGGGGGAGGCGAGAAAAACTGTTTTTT. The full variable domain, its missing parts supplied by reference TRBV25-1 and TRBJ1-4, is EADIYQTPRYLVIGTGKKITLECSQTMGHDKMYWYQQDPGMELHLIHYSYGVNSTEKGDLSSESTVSRIRTEHFPLTLESARPSHTSQYLCASSGDLRGRREKLFFGSGTQLSVL.

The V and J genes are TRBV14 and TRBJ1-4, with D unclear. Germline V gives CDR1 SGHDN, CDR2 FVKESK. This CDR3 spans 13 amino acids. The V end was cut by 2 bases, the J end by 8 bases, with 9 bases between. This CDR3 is CASSQNFQEKLFF. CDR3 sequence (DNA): TGTGCCAGCAGCCAAAATTTTCAGGAAAAACTGTTTTTT.

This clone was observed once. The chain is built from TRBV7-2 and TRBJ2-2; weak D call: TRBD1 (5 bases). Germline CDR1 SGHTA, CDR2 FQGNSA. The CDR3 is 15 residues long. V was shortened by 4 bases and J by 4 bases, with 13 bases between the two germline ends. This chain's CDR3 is CASSSPGSGTGELFF. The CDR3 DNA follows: TGTGCCAGCAGCTCCCCAGGGTCGGGCACCGGGGAGCTGTTTTTT.

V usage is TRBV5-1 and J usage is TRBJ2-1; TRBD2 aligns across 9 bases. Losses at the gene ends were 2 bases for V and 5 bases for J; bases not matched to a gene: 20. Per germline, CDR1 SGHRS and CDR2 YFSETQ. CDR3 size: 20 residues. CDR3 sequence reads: CASSFGLGTKAGGINNEQFF. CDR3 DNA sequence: TGCGCCAGCAGCTTCGGACTTGGGACCAAAGCGGGAGGAATTAACAATGAGCAGTTCTTC.

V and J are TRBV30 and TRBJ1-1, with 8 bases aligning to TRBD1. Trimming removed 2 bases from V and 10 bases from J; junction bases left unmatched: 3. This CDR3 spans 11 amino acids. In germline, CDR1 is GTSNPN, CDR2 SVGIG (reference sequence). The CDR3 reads CAWSNRGGAFF. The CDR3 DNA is TGTGCCTGGAGTAACAGGGGGGGAGCTTTCTTT.

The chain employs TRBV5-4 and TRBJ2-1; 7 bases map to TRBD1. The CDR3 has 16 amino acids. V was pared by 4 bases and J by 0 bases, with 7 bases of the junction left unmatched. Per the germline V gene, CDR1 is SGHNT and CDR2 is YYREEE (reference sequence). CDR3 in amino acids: CASSRTGALSYNEQFF. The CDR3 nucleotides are TGTGCCAGCAGCCGGACAGGAGCTCTCTCCTACAATGAGCAGTTCTTC.

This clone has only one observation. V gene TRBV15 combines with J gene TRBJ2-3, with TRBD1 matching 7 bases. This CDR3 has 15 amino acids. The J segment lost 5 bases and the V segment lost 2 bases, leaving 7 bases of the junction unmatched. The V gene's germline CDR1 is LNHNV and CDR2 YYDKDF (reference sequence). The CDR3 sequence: CATSRFTGAGDTQYF. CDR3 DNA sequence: TGTGCCACCAGCAGATTCACAGGGGCGGGAGATACGCAGTATTTT.

The CDR3 reads CASSLVTGTGAPGYTF. The CDR3 DNA follows: TGTGCCAGCAGCCTCGTAACCGGGACAGGGGCACCTGGCTACACCTTC. V is TRBV2 and J is TRBJ1-2; TRBD1 agrees at 10 bases. V lost 6 bases, J lost 7 bases, and 14 bases stayed unmatched. Germline V gene sequence: CDR1 SNHLY, CDR2 FYNNEI. The length of the CDR3 is 16 residues.

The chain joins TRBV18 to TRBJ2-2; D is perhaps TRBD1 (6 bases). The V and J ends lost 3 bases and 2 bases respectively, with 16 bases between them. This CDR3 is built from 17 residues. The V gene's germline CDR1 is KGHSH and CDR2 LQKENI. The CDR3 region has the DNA TGTGCCAGCTCACCTCAATCAGGGGCCCACAACACCGGGGAGCTGTTTTTT. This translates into CASSPQSGAHNTGELFF. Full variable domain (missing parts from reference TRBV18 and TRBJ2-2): NAGVMQNPRHLVRRRGQEARLRCSPMKGHSHVYWYRQLPEEGLKFMVYLQKENIIDESGMPKERFSAEFPKEGPSILRIQQVVRGDSAAYFCASSPQSGAHNTGELFFGEGSRLTVL.

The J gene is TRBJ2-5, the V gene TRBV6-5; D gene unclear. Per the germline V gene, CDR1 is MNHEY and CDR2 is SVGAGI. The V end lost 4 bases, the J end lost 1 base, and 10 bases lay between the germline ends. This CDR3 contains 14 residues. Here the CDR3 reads CASSSRRSQETQYF. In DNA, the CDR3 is TGTGCCAGCAGTTCAAGACGGAGCCAAGAGACCCAGTACTTC.

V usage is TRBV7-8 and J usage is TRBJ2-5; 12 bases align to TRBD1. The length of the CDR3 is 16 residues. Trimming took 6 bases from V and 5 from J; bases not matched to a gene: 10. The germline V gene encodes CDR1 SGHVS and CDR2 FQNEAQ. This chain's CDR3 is CASSLSSGTGGETQYF. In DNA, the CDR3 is TGTGCCAGCAGTTTAAGCTCCGGGACAGGGGGCGAGACCCAGTACTTC.

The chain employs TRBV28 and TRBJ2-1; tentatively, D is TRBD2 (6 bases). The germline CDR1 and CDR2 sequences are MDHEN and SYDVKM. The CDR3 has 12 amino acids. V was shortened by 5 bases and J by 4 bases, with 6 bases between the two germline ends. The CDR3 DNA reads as TGTGCCAGCAGTGGGGGGTACAATGAGCAGTTCTTC. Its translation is CASSGGYNEQFF.